These 21 T cell receptor beta chains were sequenced from one sample in a study of blood T cells in healthy people across ages. Primers used in a second PCR of about 7 to 12 cycles were a sample-barcoded 5' primer and a J-beta primer mix. One entry per CDR3 protein, called by TCRdb with MiXCR from the 5' RACE reads. In the table there are approximately 2,000,000 distinct CDR3 sequences, roughly 43% of which are singletons. Sequencing was performed on blood. The origin of the receptors is a human donor in good health.

This clonotype was observed a few times. The CDR3 reads CASEKDRAHEQYF. The CDR3 DNA sequence: TGTGCCAGCGAAAAGGACAGGGCCCACGAGCAGTACTTC. The J gene is TRBJ2-4, the V gene TRBV10-3, with TRBD1 matching 8 bases. The end of the DNA fits TRBJ2-7 better, so the J call may be wrong. The CDR3 runs to 13 residues. The germline V gene encodes CDR1 ENHRY and CDR2 SYGVKD.

This rearrangement joins TRBV13 to TRBJ1-1; TRBD1 is a possible D gene (5 bases). The CDR3 is made up of 16 amino acids. Trimming took off 2 bases at V and 1 base at J, with 14 bases between the two ends. The germline gives CDR1 PRHDT, CDR2 FYEKMQ (reference sequence). CDR3 region: CASSLRGRYPNTEAFF. The CDR3, as DNA: TGTGCCAGCAGCTTAAGGGGTAGGTACCCGAACACTGAAGCTTTCTTT.

This clonotype occurred many times. This sequence joins TRBV24-1 and TRBJ2-5, with 10 bases matching TRBD2. With V trimmed by 0 bases and J by 2 bases, 2 bases remained unmatched. The CDR3 is 16 amino acids. Germline loops: CDR1 KGHDR, CDR2 SFDVKD. CDR3 in DNA: TGTGCCACCAGTGATTTGACTAGCGGGGAACAAGAGACCCAGTACTTC. Protein sequence: CATSDLTSGEQETQYF.

This clonotype was recorded a few times. The chain employs TRBV20-1 and TRBJ2-1; weak D call: TRBD2 (6 bases). The CDR3 contains 16 residues. The V end was cut by 2 bases, the J end by 1 base, with 15 bases between. Germline V lookup: CDR1 DFQATT, CDR2 SNEGSKA (reference sequence). Here the CDR3 DNA reads TGCAGTGCTAGAACCGCTAGCGCAATTTCCTACAATGAGCAGTTCTTC. This codes for CSARTASAISYNEQFF.

CDR3 protein: CASSPSLVGGRRIQYF. Here the CDR3 DNA reads TGTGCCAGCAGTCCCTCCCTAGTGGGGGGGCGGCGCATTCAGTACTTC. This chain joins TRBV28 and TRBJ2-4, with a possible D match to TRBD2 (7 bases). Deletions cut 5 bases from V and 9 bases from J, with 23 bases between. This CDR3 has 16 amino acids. The germline V gene encodes CDR1 MDHEN and CDR2 SYDVKM.

For the CDR3, the DNA is TGTGCCAGTACCGGGACAGGAGAGCCTAACTATGGCTACACCTTC. This translates into CASTGTGEPNYGYTF. This chain links TRBV19 with TRBJ1-2, with 8 bases matching TRBD1. Losses at the gene ends were 7 bases for V and 0 bases for J; bases not matched to a gene: 7. CDR3 length: 15 amino acids. Germline loops: CDR1 LNHDA, CDR2 SQIVND (reference sequence).

This clonotype has ten or more counts. The chain combines TRBV20-1 with TRBJ1-5, with 9 bases aligning to TRBD1. V dropped 6 bases and J dropped 6; count of bases not matched to a gene: 3. The germline V gene encodes CDR1 DFQATT and CDR2 SNEGSKA (reference sequence). The CDR3 spans 12 residues. CDR3 sequence reads: CSAGQGGQPQHF. In nucleotides, the CDR3 is TGCAGTGCGGGACAGGGAGGTCAGCCCCAGCATTTT.

This clonotype came up a few times. V is TRBV10-3 and J is TRBJ1-2, with 7 bases fitting TRBD1. The CDR3 runs to 11 residues. Trimming took 6 bases from V and 13 from J; bases not matched to a gene: 8. Germline CDR1 ENHRY, CDR2 SYGVKD. The DNA of the CDR3 is TGTGCCATCAGGGGGACAGCCGGTACCACCTTC. Its translation: CAIRGTAGTTF.

The chain recombines TRBV12-3 or TRBV12-4 with TRBJ1-2; TRBD1 matches at 8 bases. The CDR3 spans 17 residues. With 6 bases clipped from V and 1 base from J, the junction kept 13 bases outside the gene matches. CDR3 in DNA: TGTGCCAGCAGCCGTCTCCCGGACAGGGCTATTAACTATGGCTACACCTTC. Protein product: CASSRLPDRAINYGYTF.

In this sample, this clonotype turned up a few times. J is TRBJ1-1 and V is TRBV4-2; a possible D gene is TRBD1 (5 bases). This CDR3 is built from 15 residues. Per germline, CDR1 LGHNA and CDR2 YNFKEQ. Trimming stripped 1 base from V and 3 bases from J, with 12 bases between. The chain's CDR3 is CASSQGGGLDTEAFF. In DNA, the CDR3 is TGTGCCAGCAGCCAAGGCGGGGGATTAGACACTGAAGCTTTCTTT.

As to this clonotype: Sequence at one end of the junction differs from germline and may be a read error. The chain is built from TRBV7-3 and TRBJ2-6; possibly TRBD2 for D (7 bases). The V gene's germline CDR1 is SGHTA and CDR2 FQGTGA. This CDR3 spans 14 amino acids. This CDR3 is CASSLMAGASVLTF. CDR3 DNA sequence: TGTGCCAGCAGCTTAATGGCGGGGGCCAGCGTCCTGACTTTC.

A note on this clonotype: A read error may account for a junction end that differs from germline. The chain recombines TRBV7-8 with TRBJ1-1, with TRBD1 as a possible D gene (6 bases). This CDR3 comprises 16 residues. The germline V gene encodes CDR1 SGHVS and CDR2 FQNEAQ. CDR3 residues: CASSLGSQGRDTEAFF. Here the CDR3 DNA reads TGTGCCAGTAGCTTAGGGTCGCAGGGGAGGGACACTGAAGCTTTCTTT.

This clonotype was counted a few times. The junction and the germline gene differ at one end; a read error may be behind it. The chain carries TRBV7-2 and TRBJ1-4; D is possibly TRBD1 (6 bases). The CDR3 runs 16 residues. The germline gives CDR1 SGHTA, CDR2 FQGNSA. CDR3: CASSLVGAGVVEKRFF. The CDR3 DNA is TGTGCCAGCAGCTTAGTGGGGGCAGGCGTTGTTGAAAAACGGTTTTTT.

Points on this clonotype: A much larger clone sits a single nucleotide away, making a read error possible. The chain carries TRBV6-2 or TRBV6-3 and TRBJ2-1; D perhaps matches TRBD2 (6 bases). Germline assignment: CDR1 MNHEY and CDR2 SVGEGT. The CDR3 extends over 17 amino acids. For the CDR3, the DNA is TGTGCCAGCAGTTACCTGGGCGGGATGAGCTCCTACGATGAGCAGTTCTTC. Translation gives CASSYLGGMSSYDEQFF.

This clonotype appeared a few times. This chain joins TRBV27 and TRBJ2-4; TRBD1 or TRBD2 may be the D gene (6 bases each). The last part of the DNA fits TRBJ2-7 better; the J call may be wrong. Per the germline V gene, CDR1 is MNHEY and CDR2 is SMNVEV (reference sequence). The CDR3 sequence is 15 residues long. The CDR3 loop is CASSLKWGAVYEQYF. In DNA, the CDR3 is TGTGCCAGCAGTTTAAAGTGGGGGGCCGTCTACGAGCAGTACTTC.

CDR3 region: CASSRNSGQLYGYTF. The CDR3 bases are TGTGCCAGCAGCCGGAACTCCGGACAGTTGTATGGCTACACCTTC. V and J are TRBV4-2 and TRBJ1-2; a weak D match, TRBD1 (6 bases). The CDR3 contains 15 residues. CDR1 and CDR2 (germline): LGHNA, YNFKEQ. V shed 4 bases and J shed 5 bases, with 17 bases lying between them.

On this clonotype: Relative to the germline gene, one junction end is altered; a read error may explain this. V gene TRBV20-1 combines with J gene TRBJ1-2, with D possibly matching TRBD1 (6 bases). The CDR3 is 13 amino acids. Germline assignment: CDR1 DFQATT and CDR2 SNEGSKA (reference sequence). CDR3 sequence: CGASAGDDYGYTF. The CDR3 DNA sequence: TGCGGTGCTAGCGCAGGGGATGACTATGGCTACACCTTC.

The chain uses TRBV27 and TRBJ1-2; D unclear. Per the germline V gene, CDR1 is MNHEY and CDR2 is SMNVEV (reference sequence). The V end was cut by 1 base, the J end by 2 bases, with 8 bases between. CDR3 length: 14 residues. CDR3 in amino acids: CASSLLGINYGYTF. The CDR3 DNA reads TGTGCCAGCAGTTTATTGGGCATCAACTATGGCTACACCTTC.

The chain couples TRBV6-6 to TRBJ1-2; 7 bases map to TRBD1. Trimming took 6 bases from V and 1 from J; bases not matched to a gene: 5. CDR1 and CDR2 (germline): MNHNY, SVGAGI (reference sequence). This CDR3 spans 14 amino acids. CDR3 sequence: CASRGTELNYGYTF. In DNA form, the CDR3 reads TGTGCCAGCAGGGGGACAGAGCTTAACTATGGCTACACCTTC.

The chain couples TRBV5-1 to TRBJ1-2; 10 bases are a match to TRBD1. Looked up from germline, CDR1 is SGHRS and CDR2 is YFSETQ. The ends lost 4 bases at V and 4 bases at J; junction bases unmatched: 7. This CDR3 is built from 15 residues. The CDR3 nucleotides are TGCGCCAGCAGCCCAGGGGACAGGGGAACCTATGGCTACACCTTC. Protein product: CASSPGDRGTYGYTF.

The chain uses TRBV25-1 and TRBJ2-1; TRBD2 matches 8 bases. The germline CDR1 and CDR2 sequences are MGHDK and SYGVNS. With V trimmed by 3 bases and J by 7 bases, 14 bases remained unmatched. The CDR3 spans 17 residues. The CDR3 DNA reads TGTGCCAGCAGTGATCCGACGGGGGGGTCCTGGGGAAATGAGCAGTTCTTC. Protein product: CASSDPTGGSWGNEQFF.